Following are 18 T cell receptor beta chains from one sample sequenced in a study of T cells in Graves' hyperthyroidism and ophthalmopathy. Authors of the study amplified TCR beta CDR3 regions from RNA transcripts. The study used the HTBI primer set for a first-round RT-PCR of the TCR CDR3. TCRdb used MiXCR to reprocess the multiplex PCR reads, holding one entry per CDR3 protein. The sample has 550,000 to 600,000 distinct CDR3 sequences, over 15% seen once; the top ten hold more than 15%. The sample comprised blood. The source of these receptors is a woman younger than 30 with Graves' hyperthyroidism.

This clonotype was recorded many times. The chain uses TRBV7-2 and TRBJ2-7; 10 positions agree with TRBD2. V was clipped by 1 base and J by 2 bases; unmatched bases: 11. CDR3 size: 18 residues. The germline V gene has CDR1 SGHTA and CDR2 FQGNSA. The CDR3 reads CASSLVSSGSIFPYEQYF. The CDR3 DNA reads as TGTGCCAGCAGCTTAGTCTCTAGCGGGAGTATTTTCCCCTACGAGCAGTACTTC.

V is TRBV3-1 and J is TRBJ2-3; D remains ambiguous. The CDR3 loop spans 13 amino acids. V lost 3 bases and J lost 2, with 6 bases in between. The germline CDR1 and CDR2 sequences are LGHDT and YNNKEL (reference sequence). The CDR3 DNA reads TGTGCCAGCAGCCAGACCGCCACAGATACGCAGTATTTT. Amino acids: CASSQTATDTQYF.

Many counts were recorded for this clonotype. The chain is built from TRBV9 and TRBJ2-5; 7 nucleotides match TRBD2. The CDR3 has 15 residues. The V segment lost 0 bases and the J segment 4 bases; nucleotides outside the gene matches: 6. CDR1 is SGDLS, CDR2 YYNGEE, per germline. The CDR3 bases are TGTGCCAGCAGCGTAGATACTAGCGTTGTAGAGACCCAGTACTTC. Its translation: CASSVDTSVVETQYF.

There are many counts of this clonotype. The CDR3 nucleotides read TGTGCCAGCAGCCCCTCGGGTCGAGAGGTGCAGTTCTTC. Translating gives CASSPSGREVQFF. The gene calls are TRBV12-3 or TRBV12-4 and TRBJ2-1; D is ambiguous. V was trimmed by 6 bases and J by 12 bases, leaving 18 bases between them. The CDR3 has 13 amino acids.

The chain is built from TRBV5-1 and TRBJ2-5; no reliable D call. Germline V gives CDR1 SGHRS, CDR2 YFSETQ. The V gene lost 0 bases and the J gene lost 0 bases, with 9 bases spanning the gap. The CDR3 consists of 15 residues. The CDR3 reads CASSLVPEYQETQYF. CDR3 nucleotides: TGCGCCAGCAGCTTGGTTCCAGAGTACCAAGAGACCCAGTACTTC.

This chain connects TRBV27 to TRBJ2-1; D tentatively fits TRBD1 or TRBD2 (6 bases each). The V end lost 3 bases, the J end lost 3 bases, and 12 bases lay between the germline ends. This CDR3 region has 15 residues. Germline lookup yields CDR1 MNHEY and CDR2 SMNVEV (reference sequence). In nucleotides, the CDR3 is TGTGCCAGCAGTTTTATACAGGGAGGCTACAATGAGCAGTTCTTC. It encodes CASSFIQGGYNEQFF.

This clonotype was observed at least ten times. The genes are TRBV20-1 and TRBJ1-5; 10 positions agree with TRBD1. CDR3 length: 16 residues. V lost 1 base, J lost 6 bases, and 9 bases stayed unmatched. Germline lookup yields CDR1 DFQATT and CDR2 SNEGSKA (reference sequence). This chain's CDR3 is CSARAATGGTGQPQHF. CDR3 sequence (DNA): TGCAGTGCTAGAGCAGCGACAGGGGGCACTGGTCAGCCCCAGCATTTT.

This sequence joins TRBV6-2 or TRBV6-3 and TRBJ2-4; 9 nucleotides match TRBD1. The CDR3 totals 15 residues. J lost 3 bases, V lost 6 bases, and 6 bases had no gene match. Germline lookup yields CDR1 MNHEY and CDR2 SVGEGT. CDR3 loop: CASRKDRGNKNIQYF. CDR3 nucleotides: TGTGCCAGCAGAAAGGACAGGGGAAACAAAAACATTCAGTACTTC.

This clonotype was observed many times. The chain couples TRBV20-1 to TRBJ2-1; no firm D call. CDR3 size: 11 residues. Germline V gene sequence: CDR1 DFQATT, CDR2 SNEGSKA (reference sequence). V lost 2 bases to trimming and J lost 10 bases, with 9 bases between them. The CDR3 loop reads CSARIVGEQFF. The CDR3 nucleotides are TGCAGTGCTAGAATAGTTGGCGAGCAGTTCTTC.

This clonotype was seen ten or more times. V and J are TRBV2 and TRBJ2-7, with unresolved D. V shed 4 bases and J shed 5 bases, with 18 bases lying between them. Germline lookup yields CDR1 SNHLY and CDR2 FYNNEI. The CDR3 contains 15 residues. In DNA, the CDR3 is TGTGCCAGCAGTGCCTACGCCTCCGGCGACAACGAGCAGTACTTC. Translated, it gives CASSAYASGDNEQYF. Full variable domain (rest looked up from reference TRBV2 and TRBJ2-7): EPEVTQTPSHQVTQMGQEVILRCVPISNHLYFYWYRQILGQKVEFLVSFYNNEISEKSEIFDDQFSVERPDGSNFTLKIRSTKLEDSAMYFCASSAYASGDNEQYFGPGTRLTVT.

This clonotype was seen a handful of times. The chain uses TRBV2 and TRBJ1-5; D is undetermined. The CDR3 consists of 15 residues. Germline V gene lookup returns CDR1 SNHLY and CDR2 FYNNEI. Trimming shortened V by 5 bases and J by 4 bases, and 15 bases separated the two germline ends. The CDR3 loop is CASSSPATLNQPQHF. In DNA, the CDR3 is TGTGCCAGCAGTTCCCCGGCCACACTAAATCAGCCCCAGCATTTT.

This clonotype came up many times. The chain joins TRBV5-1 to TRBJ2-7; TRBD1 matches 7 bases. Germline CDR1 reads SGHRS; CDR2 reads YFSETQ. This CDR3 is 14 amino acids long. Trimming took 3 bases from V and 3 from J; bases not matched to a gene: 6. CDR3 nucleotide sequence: TGCGCCAGCAGCTCGCCGACAGGGAGCTACGAGCAGTACTTC. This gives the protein CASSSPTGSYEQYF.

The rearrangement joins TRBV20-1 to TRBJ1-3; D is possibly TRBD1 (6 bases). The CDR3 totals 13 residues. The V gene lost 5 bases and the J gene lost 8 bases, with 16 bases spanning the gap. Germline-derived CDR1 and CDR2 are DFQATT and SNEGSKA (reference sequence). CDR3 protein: CSAYRAGGDTIYF. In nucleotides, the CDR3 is TGCAGTGCTTACAGGGCGGGGGGCGACACCATATATTTT.

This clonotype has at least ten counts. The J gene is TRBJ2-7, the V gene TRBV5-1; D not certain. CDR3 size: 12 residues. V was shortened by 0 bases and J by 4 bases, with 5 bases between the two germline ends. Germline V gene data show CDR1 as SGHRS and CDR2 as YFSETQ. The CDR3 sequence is CASSLDMYEQYF. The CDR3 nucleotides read TGCGCCAGCAGCTTGGATATGTACGAGCAGTACTTC.

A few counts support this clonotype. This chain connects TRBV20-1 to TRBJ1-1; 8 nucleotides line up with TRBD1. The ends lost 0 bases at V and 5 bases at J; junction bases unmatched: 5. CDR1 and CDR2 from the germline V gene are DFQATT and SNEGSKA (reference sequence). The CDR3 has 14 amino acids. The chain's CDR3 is CSARDSGGYTEAFF. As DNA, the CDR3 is TGCAGTGCTAGAGATTCAGGGGGCTATACTGAAGCTTTCTTT.

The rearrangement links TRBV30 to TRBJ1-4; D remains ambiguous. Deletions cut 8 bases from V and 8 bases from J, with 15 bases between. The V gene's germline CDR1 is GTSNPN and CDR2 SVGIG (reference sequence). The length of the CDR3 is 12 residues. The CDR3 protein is CAVDFTNEKLFF. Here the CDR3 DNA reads TGTGCCGTGGACTTTACCAACGAAAAACTGTTTTTT.

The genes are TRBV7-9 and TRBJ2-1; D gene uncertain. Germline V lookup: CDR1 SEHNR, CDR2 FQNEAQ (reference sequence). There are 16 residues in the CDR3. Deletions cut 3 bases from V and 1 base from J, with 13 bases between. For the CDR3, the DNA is TGTGCCAGCAGCTTTCCCCCTAGGCCGTCCTACAATGAGCAGTTCTTC. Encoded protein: CASSFPPRPSYNEQFF.

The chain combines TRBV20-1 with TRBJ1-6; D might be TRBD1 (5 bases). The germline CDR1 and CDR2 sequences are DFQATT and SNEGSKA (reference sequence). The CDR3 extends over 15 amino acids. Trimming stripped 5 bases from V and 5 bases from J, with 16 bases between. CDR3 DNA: TGCAGTGCTTCCGACAGCTCTATTAATAATTCACCCCTCCACTTT. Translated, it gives CSASDSSINNSPLHF.